Following are 9 T cell receptor beta chains from one sample sequenced in a study of T cell repertoires in cytomegalovirus infection. TCRdb reprocessed the reads with MiXCR, giving one entry per CDR3 protein. The sample has a few hundred thousand distinct CDR3 sequences, roughly 15% seen once. Sequences were obtained from PBMCs. These receptor sequences come from a human donor in good health (CMV status not recorded). Some clones in this sample may be carry-over from other donors' samples.

This clonotype was seen a few times. The chain carries TRBV12-3 or TRBV12-4 and TRBJ1-5, with 7 bases fitting TRBD1. The CDR3 is 15 amino acids. Trimming at V came to 5 bases and at J to 0 bases, leaving 4 bases not matched to a gene. The CDR3 is CASSRGQYSNQPQHF. The CDR3 DNA is TGTGCCAGCAGTAGGGGACAGTATAGCAATCAGCCCCAGCATTTT.

This clonotype has a count of ten or more. The V gene is TRBV6-2 or TRBV6-3, the J gene TRBJ1-1; 8 bases fit TRBD1. The germline V gene has CDR1 MNHEY and CDR2 SVGEGT. The CDR3 runs to 13 residues. V lost 6 bases, J lost 7 bases, and 7 bases stayed unmatched. CDR3 nucleotide sequence: TGTGCCAGCAGGAAGAGTGACAGGGGTGAAGCTTTCTTT. This gives the protein CASRKSDRGEAFF.

This clonotype was recorded many times. The chain employs TRBV7-2 and TRBJ2-6; D is possibly TRBD2 (5 bases). CDR3 size: 15 residues. From germline, CDR1 is SGHTA and CDR2 FQGNSA. With 5 bases removed from V and 4 bases from J, the gap between germline ends came to 12 bases. DNA for the CDR3: TGTGCCAGCAGCCCGCGGCGGGTAGGGGCCAACGTCCTGACTTTC. Translating gives CASSPRRVGANVLTF.

The chain joins TRBV18 to TRBJ1-2; weak D call: TRBD1 (5 bases). V lost 4 bases and J lost 1, with 16 bases in between. The CDR3 extends over 16 amino acids. Germline CDR1 and CDR2: KGHSH and LQKENI. The CDR3 loop is CASSLGSPGNNYGYTF. The CDR3 nucleotides read TGTGCCAGCTCACTGGGCTCGCCAGGGAATAACTATGGCTACACCTTC.

This clonotype appeared a few times. The J gene is TRBJ1-1, the V gene TRBV6-2 or TRBV6-3, with a tentative D call TRBD1 (6 bases). The V end lost 2 bases, the J end lost 0 bases, and 13 bases lay between the germline ends. The CDR3 totals 16 residues. Germline assignment: CDR1 MNHEY and CDR2 SVGEGT. CDR3 amino acids: CASSYGQFFMNTEAFF. As DNA, the CDR3 is TGTGCCAGCAGTTACGGACAGTTCTTTATGAACACTGAAGCTTTCTTT.

CDR3 sequence reads: CSARAQGAGNQPQHF. In DNA form, the CDR3 reads TGCAGTGCTAGGGCGCAGGGGGCCGGCAATCAGCCCCAGCATTTT. V usage is TRBV20-1 and J usage is TRBJ1-5; 8 bases agree with TRBD1. The V segment lost 3 bases and the J segment 2 bases; nucleotides outside the gene matches: 6. CDR1 is DFQATT and CDR2 is SNEGSKA in the germline V gene (reference sequence). The CDR3 has 15 residues.

This clonotype has ten or more counts. This chain uses TRBV7-2 with TRBJ2-5, with 10 bases matching TRBD2. CDR3 length: 20 amino acids. V lost 0 bases to trimming and J lost 2 bases; unmatched junction nucleotides: 15. Per germline, CDR1 SGHTA and CDR2 FQGNSA. This chain's CDR3 is CASSLAPSLRLAGSQETQYF. The CDR3 DNA is TGTGCCAGCAGCTTAGCCCCCTCCTTGCGACTAGCGGGTTCTCAAGAGACCCAGTACTTC.

This clonotype was seen more than once but under ten times. The gene calls are TRBV4-3 and TRBJ2-3, with 10 bases matching TRBD1. V was clipped by 0 bases and J by 7 bases; unmatched bases: 10. CDR3 length: 17 residues. Germline values: CDR1 LGHNA, CDR2 YSLEER. The CDR3 DNA sequence: TGCGCCAGCAGCCAAGATAGGGACAGGGGTCTTCGAAATACGCAGTATTTT. This gives the protein CASSQDRDRGLRNTQYF.

This clonotype has just a few counts. The gene calls are TRBV11-1 and TRBJ1-6, with unresolved D. Trimming took 5 bases from V and 5 from J, leaving 13 bases between them. This CDR3 contains 15 residues. Looked up from germline, CDR1 is SGHAT and CDR2 is FQDESV (reference sequence). The CDR3 is CASSPRNRDNSPLHF. The CDR3 DNA is TGTGCCAGCAGCCCTAGGAACCGTGATAATTCACCCCTCCACTTT.